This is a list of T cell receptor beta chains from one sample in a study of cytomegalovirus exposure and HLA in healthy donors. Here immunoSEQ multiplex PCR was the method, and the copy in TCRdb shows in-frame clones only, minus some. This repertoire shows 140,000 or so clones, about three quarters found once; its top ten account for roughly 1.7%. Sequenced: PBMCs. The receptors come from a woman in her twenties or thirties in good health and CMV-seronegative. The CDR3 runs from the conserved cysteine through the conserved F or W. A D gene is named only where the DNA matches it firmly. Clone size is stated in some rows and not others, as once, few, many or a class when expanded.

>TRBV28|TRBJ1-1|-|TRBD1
CASRGDREGLAFF
TGTGCCAGCAGGGGGGACAGGGAAGGTTTAGCTTTCTTT
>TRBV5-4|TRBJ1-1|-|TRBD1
CASSPQGVGATEAFF
TGTGCCAGCAGCCCGCAGGGGGTAGGGGCTACTGAAGCTTTCTTT
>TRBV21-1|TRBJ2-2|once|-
CASGRENTGELFF
TGTGCCAGCGGGCGGGAAAACACCGGGGAGCTGTTTTTT
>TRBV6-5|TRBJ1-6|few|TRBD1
CASSWREGANSPLHF
TGTGCCAGCAGTTGGAGAGAGGGGGCCAATTCACCCCTCCACTTT
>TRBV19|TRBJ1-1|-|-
CASNQGPVTEAFF
TGTGCCAGTAACCAGGGTCCGGTCACTGAAGCTTTCTTT
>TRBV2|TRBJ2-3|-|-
CASRQRRTASTDTQYF
TGTGCCAGCAGGCAGAGGAGGACGGCTAGCACAGATACGCAGTATTTT
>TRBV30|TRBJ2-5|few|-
CAWRTLGPQETQYF
TGTGCCTGGAGAACGCTGGGGCCCCAAGAGACCCAGTACTTC
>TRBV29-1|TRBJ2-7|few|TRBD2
CSVQAGLGAYEQYF
TGCAGCGTTCAAGCAGGACTAGGTGCCTACGAGCAGTACTTC
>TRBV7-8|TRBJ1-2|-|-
CASSLGPYGYTF
TGTGCCAGCAGCTTAGGGCCATATGGCTACACCTTC
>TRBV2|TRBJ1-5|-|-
CASEGERANQPQHF
TGTGCCAGCGAGGGGGAACGGGCCAATCAGCCCCAGCATTTT
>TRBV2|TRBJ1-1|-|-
CASSEAQGLTEAFF
TGTGCCAGCAGTGAAGCTCAGGGGCTCACTGAAGCTTTCTTT
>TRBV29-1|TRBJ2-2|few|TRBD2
CSGVGRYGTSGAGELFF
TGCAGCGGGGTGGGCCGATACGGGACTAGTGGGGCCGGGGAGCTGTTTTTT